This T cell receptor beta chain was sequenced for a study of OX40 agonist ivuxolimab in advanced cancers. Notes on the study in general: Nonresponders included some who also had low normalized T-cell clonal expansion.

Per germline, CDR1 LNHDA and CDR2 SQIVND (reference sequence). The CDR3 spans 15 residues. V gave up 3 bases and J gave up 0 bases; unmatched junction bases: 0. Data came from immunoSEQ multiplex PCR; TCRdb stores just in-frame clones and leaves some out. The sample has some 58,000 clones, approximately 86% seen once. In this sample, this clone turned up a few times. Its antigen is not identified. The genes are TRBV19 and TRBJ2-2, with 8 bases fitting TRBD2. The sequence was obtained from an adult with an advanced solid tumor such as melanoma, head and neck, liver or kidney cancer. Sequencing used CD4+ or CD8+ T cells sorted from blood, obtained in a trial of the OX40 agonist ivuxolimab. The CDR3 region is CASSMTSANTGELFF. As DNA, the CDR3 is TGTGCCAGTAGTATGACTAGCGCGAACACCGGGGAGCTGTTTTTT.